The TCR beta chain described here comes from a study of blood T cell repertoires in COVID-19. CDR3 length equals 16 residues. Trimming left V 4 bases short and J 5 bases short, with 17 bases between. Germline assignment: CDR1 LGHDT and CDR2 YNNKEL (reference sequence). Produced via immunoSEQ multiplex PCR; TCRdb's table is partial and in-frame only. The data contain 100,000 to 150,000 clones, nearly 90% of them singletons. The rearrangement uses TRBV3-1 (or the pseudogene TRBV3-2) and TRBJ1-4; D perhaps matches TRBD1 (6 bases). The sequenced sample consisted of peripheral blood. This TCR derives from a woman at least 80 years old with acute or convalescent COVID-19. The CDR3 DNA reads as TGTGCCAGCAGCCTTCGCGCAGGGAGGGGGAATGAAAAACTGTTTTTT. It yields the protein CASSLRAGRGNEKLFF.